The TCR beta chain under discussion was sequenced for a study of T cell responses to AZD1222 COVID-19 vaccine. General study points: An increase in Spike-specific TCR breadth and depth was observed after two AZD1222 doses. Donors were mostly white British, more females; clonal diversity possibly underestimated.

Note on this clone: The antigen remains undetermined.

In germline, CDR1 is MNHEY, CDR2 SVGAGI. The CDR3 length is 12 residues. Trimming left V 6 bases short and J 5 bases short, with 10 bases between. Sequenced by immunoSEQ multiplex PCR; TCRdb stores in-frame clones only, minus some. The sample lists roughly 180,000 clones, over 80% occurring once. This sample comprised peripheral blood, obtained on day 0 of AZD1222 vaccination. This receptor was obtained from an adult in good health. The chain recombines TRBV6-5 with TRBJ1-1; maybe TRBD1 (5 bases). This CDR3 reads CASRQTVTEAFF. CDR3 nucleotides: TGTGCCAGCAGGCAGACAGTGACTGAAGCTTTCTTT.